What follows describes a single T cell receptor beta chain. Its antigen is currently not known. Base qualities are not provided; no much larger clone lies one nucleotide away. The donors were healthy, HIV-negative adults with no recently reported acute infections or vaccinations. All donors were Caucasian adults living in Nashville, Tennessee, USA. CD4+ T cells were enriched through magnetic negative selection, after which naive cells were positively selected on CD45RA and the remaining negative fraction served as the memory subset. Blood was obtained by leukapheresis, after which PBMCs were separated by Ficoll-Histopaque density gradient centrifugation and cryopreserved in liquid nitrogen vapor phase. Purity and quantity of every magnetically sorted T cell population were checked by analytical flow cytometry. Genomic DNA was isolated from each sorted fraction and quantified by UV absorbance on a Nanodrop 2000c.

CDR1 and CDR2 were assigned from the germline V gene as SNHLY and FYNNEI. V and J lose 4 bases and 0 bases, and a span of 13 bases separates them. Inclusive of the bounding cysteine and phenylalanine, the CDR3 is 17 residues long. The sequence is cut down to CDR3 DNA, 51 bases in frame from base 1. This sample is drawn from a study of shared clonotypes between healthy human individuals (dated by TCRdb to 2018 to 2020). Notes on the research overall: Three men and a couple of women, aged 18 to 49 years, made up the cohort. Libraries were prepared and TCR repertoires were sequenced by different laboratories using diverse techniques, in order to increase sequencing depth and limit assay-specific biases. For each donor, CD4 naive and CD4 memory were each run on three plates, CD8 naive on two plates, and CD8 memory on one plate. Blood TCR repertoires of about 5 healthy adults were deeply sequenced to estimate repertoire size and the extent of clonotype sharing between individuals. Leukapheresis yielded between about 0.85 and 9.5 billion PBMCs per donor.

Overall study results and their limits: Incomplete sequencing was indicated by rarefaction of sorted-subset datasets, despite the large sequencing depth. Higher generation probabilities were observed for clonotypes shared by all four sorted-subset donors than for non-shared clonotypes. Estimated clonotype richness was generally larger for naive than for memory subsets. Pairwise subsampling indicated that sequencing depth was expected to affect the degree of clonotype sharing among donors. Only blood was sampled, and tissue TCR repertoires likely differ from those in blood. Because the study included a small number of donors, the genetic and exposure-history diversity represented was limited. Sharing across a handful of donors was observed for about 5% of naive CD4, over 3% of naive CD8, over 2% of memory CD4, and about 0.4% of memory CD8 clonotypes.

TCR CDR3 regions were amplified from genomic DNA by multiplex PCR using the deep immunoSEQ assay. For each cell subset, the extracted genomic DNA was distributed evenly across all wells of several immunoSEQ 96-well plates, and each plate served as one replicate. For sorted subsets, each replicate PCR was loaded with 150 to 250 ng genomic DNA, equivalent to about 33,000 T cell genomes. Purified libraries were measured with a Qubit 3.0 fluorometer, size-checked on a Bioanalyzer 2100, and measured again with the KAPA Library Quantification kit. Every immunoSEQ 96-well plate was sequenced on a dedicated single-read 150-cycle Illumina NextSeq 550 flow cell. The authors' pipeline ran thus. Because only junctional sequences without quality scores were contained in the immunoSEQ output, filtering matching that applied to full-length reads could not be performed. To assign V/J genes and CDR3, sequences were annotated using PyIR, a Python wrapper for IgBLAST v1.9, with IMGT germline references. Reads were removed for weak V/J assignments (E-value above 1e-6), missing CDR3, stop codons, out-of-frame junctions, or ambiguous translated residues. V3J clonotypes were defined by identical inferred V gene, J gene, and CDR3 amino acid sequence. The percentage overlap between two repertoires was calculated by dividing the number of shared unique clonotypes by the size of the smaller repertoire. Richness of each repertoire was evaluated using RTK rarefaction, the Chao1 estimator, and Recon v2.1 estimates of unobserved clonotypes. Generation probabilities for all TCRbeta clonotypes obtained by the gDNA method from a few donors were computed using OLGA. TCRdb mirrors the immuneACCESS table, restricted to in-frame sequences. Some clones are absent from its copies; in checked studies, under half trace to an unresolved V gene, and the reason for the others is unknown. D and trimming come from the DNA, and the V and J calls and clone size come from that table. This sample lists some 2,100,000 clones; approximately 95% were detected once. The top ten hold over 0.1% of the sample.

Sequencing was carried out using naive CD4+ T cells sorted from blood. Per the publication, the cell subset or site label means: CD45RA+ positively selected. This clonotype was obtained from a young man in good health. The rearrangement combines TRBV2 with TRBJ2-6, with TRBD2 tentatively as D gene (5 bases match). CDR3 region: CASSADSPPSGANVLTF. The sequenced DNA: TGTGCCAGCAGTGCGGACTCCCCACCCTCTGGGGCCAACGTCCTGACTTTC.